A single sample gave rise to the 28 T cell receptor beta chains below, sequenced in a study of CD8 T cells in Susac syndrome. Random hexamers were used to reverse transcribe roughly 0.5 to 1 ug of RNA. TCRdb independently ran MiXCR on the immunoSEQ multiplex PCR reads; one entry per CDR3 protein. The sample contains some 300,000 distinct CDR3 sequences, 65% to 90% of which appear only once. The sample taken for sequencing was CD8+ T cells from PBMCs. The receptors stem from a human donor with multiple sclerosis.

V is TRBV19 and J is TRBJ2-1; the D gene is possibly TRBD2 (6 bases). Germline loops: CDR1 LNHDA, CDR2 SQIVND (reference sequence). This CDR3 spans 13 amino acids. Trimming left V 5 bases short and J 3 bases short, with 8 bases between. CDR3 region: CASSPGDYNEQFF. The CDR3 DNA follows: TGTGCCAGTAGTCCGGGGGACTACAATGAGCAGTTCTTC. The entire variable domain, with the rest obtained from reference TRBV19 and TRBJ2-1, is as follows: DGGITQSPKYLFRKEGQNVTLSCEQNLNHDAMYWYRQDPGQGLRLIYYSQIVNDFQKGDIAEGYSVSREKKESFPLTVTSAQKNPTAFYLCASSPGDYNEQFFGPGTRLTVL.

V gene TRBV27 combines with J gene TRBJ2-2; D is ambiguous. Germline lookup yields CDR1 MNHEY and CDR2 SMNVEV (reference sequence). Trimming cost V 2 bases and J 10 bases, with 11 bases left between them. The CDR3 consists of 13 residues. The CDR3 region has the DNA TGTGCCAGCAGTTTAGTCTTCGGCGAGGAGCTGTTTTTT. Protein product: CASSLVFGEELFF.

The V and J genes are TRBV7-9 and TRBJ2-7; D might be TRBD1 (7 bases). The CDR3 runs to 16 residues. V lost 0 bases, J lost 3 bases, and 15 bases lay in between. Germline V gives CDR1 SEHNR, CDR2 FQNEAQ (reference sequence). The CDR3: CASSLAYGQEGYEQYF. The DNA for the CDR3 is TGTGCCAGCAGCTTAGCGTACGGACAGGAGGGCTACGAGCAGTACTTC.

CDR3 DNA sequence: TGTGCTAGTGGTTTGGTTCCAGGGACCTACAATGAGCAGTTCTTC. It codes for CASGLVPGTYNEQFF. This chain uses TRBV12-5 with TRBJ2-1; a possible D gene is TRBD1 (5 bases). Germline V gives CDR1 LGHNT, CDR2 FRNRAP. This CDR3 comprises 15 residues. Deletions cut 0 bases from V and 2 bases from J, with 8 bases between.

The CDR3 coding sequence is TGCGCCAGCAGCCAAGGGGGGGACGTCCCCTACTACGAGCAGTACTTC. Its protein product is CASSQGGDVPYYEQYF. This chain links TRBV4-3 with TRBJ2-7, with D possibly being TRBD2 (6 bases). The germline V gene has CDR1 LGHNA and CDR2 YSLEER. The CDR3 loop spans 16 amino acids. Trimming shortened V by 1 base and J by 3 bases, and 16 bases separated the two germline ends.

This clonotype is a singleton in its sample. The chain employs TRBV19 and TRBJ1-5; D uncertain. V was cut by 5 bases and J by 0 bases, with 8 bases left in between. CDR3 length equals 14 residues. Germline-derived CDR1 and CDR2 are LNHDA and SQIVND (reference sequence). CDR3 region: CASSYQASNQPQHF. The DNA of the CDR3 is TGTGCCAGTAGTTATCAGGCTAGCAATCAGCCCCAGCATTTT.

The chain combines TRBV4-2 with TRBJ2-1; the match to TRBD2 covers 10 bases. There are 17 residues in the CDR3. Unmatched junction bases numbered 8, after V lost 0 bases and J lost 6 bases. Germline V gene data show CDR1 as LGHNA and CDR2 as YNFKEQ. The CDR3 region is CASSQENILAGSNEQFF. The CDR3 bases are TGTGCCAGCAGCCAAGAAAATATACTAGCGGGATCCAATGAGCAGTTCTTC.

V usage is TRBV3-1 and J usage is TRBJ2-7, with 10 positions matching TRBD2. CDR3 length: 15 amino acids. The ends lost 0 bases at V and 7 bases at J; junction bases unmatched: 6. Germline CDR1 and CDR2: LGHDT and YNNKEL (reference sequence). CDR3 nucleotides: TGTGCCAGCAGCCAAGATTCCGGACTAGCGGAAGAGCAGTACTTC. Its translation: CASSQDSGLAEEQYF.

V gene TRBV27 combines with J gene TRBJ2-3; D gene ambiguous. Looked up from germline, CDR1 is MNHEY and CDR2 is SMNVEV (reference sequence). The CDR3 has 14 residues. The germline V and J ends were trimmed by 0 bases and 6 bases, with 10 bases remaining between them. This chain's CDR3 is CASSLSAAPDTQYF. The CDR3 coding sequence is TGTGCCAGCAGTTTATCGGCCGCACCCGATACGCAGTATTTT.

The chain combines TRBV6-5 with TRBJ2-7; TRBD2 might be the D (5 bases). Germline CDR1 MNHEY, CDR2 SVGAGI. V was shortened by 2 bases and J by 3 bases, with 8 bases between the two germline ends. This CDR3 has 13 amino acids. CDR3 region: CASSYRDYYEQYF. The CDR3 DNA reads TGTGCCAGCAGTTACCGTGACTACTACGAGCAGTACTTC.

The DNA of the CDR3 is TGTGCCAGTACCTATGATGGGAGGTCCGAGCAGTACTTC. Encoded protein: CASTYDGRSEQYF. V usage is TRBV19 and J usage is TRBJ2-7, with D tentatively TRBD2 (6 bases). This CDR3 is 13 amino acids long. Germline loops: CDR1 LNHDA, CDR2 SQIVND (reference sequence). Trimming cost V 7 bases and J 6 bases, with 16 bases left between them.

The table lists this clonotype with a few counts. This chain joins TRBV27 and TRBJ2-7, with 7 bases lining up with TRBD2. Germline CDR1 and CDR2: MNHEY and SMNVEV (reference sequence). The CDR3 extends over 13 amino acids. J gave up 4 bases and V 3 bases, and 3 bases lay outside the gene matches. CDR3 in amino acids: CASSFGREYEQYF. DNA for the CDR3: TGTGCCAGCAGTTTTGGGCGGGAGTACGAGCAGTACTTC.

This rearrangement joins TRBV29-1 to TRBJ1-2; D is unresolved. Looked up from germline, CDR1 is SQVTM and CDR2 is ANQGSEA. This CDR3 is 12 amino acids long. Deletions cut 6 bases from V and 5 bases from J, with 13 bases between. CDR3 in DNA: TGCAGCGTCCCGGAAGTAGGGTATGGCTACACCTTC. Translation: CSVPEVGYGYTF. The full variable domain, with the rest looked up from reference TRBV29-1 and TRBJ1-2, is SAVISQKPSRDICQRGTSLTIQCQVDSQVTMMFWYRQQPGQSLTLIATANQGSEATYESGFVIDKFPISRPNLTFSTLTVSNMSPEDSSIYLCSVPEVGYGYTFGSGTRLTVV.

The chain employs TRBV6-2 or TRBV6-3 and TRBJ1-2; a possible D gene is TRBD1 (6 bases). CDR1 MNHEY and CDR2 SVGEGT come from the germline V gene. The germline V and J ends were trimmed by 2 bases and 4 bases, with 11 bases remaining between them. The CDR3 is made up of 14 amino acids. Here the CDR3 DNA reads TGTGCCAGCAGTTACAACGGGGGCGGCTATGGCTACACCTTC. Encoded protein: CASSYNGGGYGYTF.

This sequence joins TRBV30 and TRBJ1-4, with unresolved D. The germline V gene has CDR1 GTSNPN and CDR2 SVGIG (reference sequence). V gave up 1 base and J gave up 3 bases, with 12 bases separating them. The CDR3 loop spans 15 amino acids. This chain's CDR3 is CAWSEGLGSNEKLFF. Here the CDR3 DNA reads TGTGCCTGGAGTGAGGGTCTGGGATCTAATGAAAAACTGTTTTTT.

This chain links TRBV6-5 with TRBJ2-1, with TRBD2 matching over 9 bases. Unmatched junction bases numbered 11, after V lost 0 bases and J lost 2 bases. Per the germline V gene, CDR1 is MNHEY and CDR2 is SVGAGI. This CDR3 spans 19 amino acids. CDR3 amino acids: CASSYSFSSSGDTYNEQFF. Written as DNA, the CDR3 is TGTGCCAGCAGTTACTCGTTTTCGTCTAGCGGGGATACCTACAATGAGCAGTTCTTC.

The gene calls are TRBV18 and TRBJ2-2, with D tentatively TRBD2 (6 bases). CDR1 KGHSH and CDR2 LQKENI come from the germline V gene. CDR3 size: 12 residues. Trimming took 8 bases from V and 4 from J, leaving 8 bases between them. CDR3: CASDGGTGELFF. CDR3 coding DNA: TGTGCCAGCGACGGGGGCACCGGGGAGCTGTTTTTT.

The rearrangement joins TRBV29-1 to TRBJ2-1; D possibly corresponds to TRBD2 (6 bases). CDR3 length: 14 amino acids. The V gene lost 5 bases and the J gene lost 6 bases, with 17 bases spanning the gap. Germline V gives CDR1 SQVTM, CDR2 ANQGSEA. The CDR3 DNA is TGCAGCGTTCCCCCTAGCGCCCTATCCAATGAGCAGTTCTTC. The encoded protein is CSVPPSALSNEQFF.

This chain links TRBV19 with TRBJ2-5; D might be TRBD2 (5 bases). The CDR3 runs to 13 residues. V shed 3 bases and J shed 5 bases, with 10 bases lying between them. Per germline, CDR1 LNHDA and CDR2 SQIVND (reference sequence). For the CDR3, the DNA is TGTGCCAGTAGTATGAAGAGGGAGGAGACCCAGTACTTC. It codes for CASSMKREETQYF.

This chain connects TRBV12-3 or TRBV12-4 to TRBJ2-1, with D maybe TRBD1 (6 bases). Trimming stripped 4 bases from V and 10 bases from J, with 23 bases between. This CDR3 has 16 amino acids. CDR3 in amino acids: CASSSRKPGALREQFF. In DNA, the CDR3 is TGTGCCAGCAGTTCTAGAAAGCCAGGGGCCCTAAGGGAGCAGTTCTTC.

This clonotype has a handful of counts. The CDR3 region has the DNA TGTGCCAGCAGCTCCATCGACAGGGCGGGGGAGACCCAGTACTTC. Its protein product is CASSSIDRAGETQYF. V usage is TRBV7-2 and J usage is TRBJ2-5, with D perhaps TRBD1 (7 bases). Trimming cost V 4 bases and J 5 bases, with 17 bases left between them. Germline V gene lookup returns CDR1 SGHTA and CDR2 FQGNSA. The CDR3 totals 15 residues. Full variable domain (missing parts from reference TRBV7-2 and TRBJ2-5): GAGVSQSPSNKVTEKGKDVELRCDPISGHTALYWYRQSLGQGLEFLIYFQGNSAPDKSGLPSDRFSAERTGGSVSTLTIQRTQQEDSAVYLCASSSIDRAGETQYFGPGTRLLVL.

The rearrangement links TRBV28 to TRBJ1-5, with D uncertain. Germline assignment: CDR1 MDHEN and CDR2 SYDVKM. This CDR3 is built from 14 residues. The ends were cut back, 2 bases at V and 6 bases at J, with 11 bases in the middle. The CDR3 sequence is CASSLVVVGQPQHF. Written as DNA, the CDR3 is TGTGCCAGCAGTTTAGTGGTAGTGGGTCAGCCCCAGCATTTT.

The rearrangement links TRBV29-1 to TRBJ2-7; D possibly corresponds to TRBD1 (5 bases). Germline V gene data show CDR1 as SQVTM and CDR2 as ANQGSEA. The CDR3 consists of 11 residues. V lost 5 bases and J 6 bases, leaving 11 bases between the germline ends. CDR3 in amino acids: CSVPGAREQYF. Written as DNA, the CDR3 is TGCAGCGTTCCTGGGGCACGCGAGCAGTACTTC.

V and J are TRBV7-8 and TRBJ2-2; 9 nucleotides line up with TRBD1. The CDR3 spans 14 residues. The V segment lost 3 bases and the J segment 7 bases; nucleotides outside the gene matches: 3. Germline-derived CDR1 and CDR2 are SGHVS and FQNEAQ. CDR3 nucleotide sequence: TGTGCCAGCAGCTTGGGACAGGGCAGCGGGGAGCTGTTTTTT. Protein: CASSLGQGSGELFF. The entire variable domain, with the rest obtained from reference TRBV7-8 and TRBJ2-2, is as follows: GAGVSQSPRYKVAKRGQDVALRCDPISGHVSLFWYQQALGQGPEFLTYFQNEAQLDKSGLPSDRFFAERPEGSVSTLKIQRTQQEDSAVYLCASSLGQGSGELFFGEGSRLTVL.

The gene calls are TRBV19 and TRBJ2-1; 9 bases are a match to TRBD2. The CDR3 runs to 15 residues. CDR1 is LNHDA, CDR2 SQIVND, per germline (reference sequence). The V gene end was trimmed by 2 bases and the J gene end by 4 bases; junction bases not matched to a gene: 3. CDR3 in amino acids: CASSILAGMYNEQFF. CDR3 DNA: TGTGCCAGTAGTATACTAGCGGGAATGTACAATGAGCAGTTCTTC.

The V call is TRBV4-3, the J call TRBJ2-1, with TRBD2 matching over 9 bases. The V gene's germline CDR1 is LGHNA and CDR2 YSLEER. This CDR3 is 20 amino acids long. V lost 1 base to trimming and J lost 3 bases; unmatched junction nucleotides: 16. CDR3 DNA: TGCGCCAGCAGCCAAGGGGTCAAGGGTGTAACTAGCGGGTACTACAATGAGCAGTTCTTC. Translated: CASSQGVKGVTSGYYNEQFF.

CDR3 in amino acids: CSARGRLRTYNEQFF. CDR3 DNA sequence: TGCAGTGCTAGAGGACGCCTGAGGACCTACAATGAGCAGTTCTTC. The chain joins TRBV20-1 to TRBJ2-1; D is undetermined. Germline CDR1 and CDR2: DFQATT and SNEGSKA (reference sequence). Trimming pared 1 base from V and 2 bases from J, leaving 12 bases between. The CDR3 is made up of 15 amino acids.

This clonotype appeared once. The V gene is TRBV19, the J gene TRBJ2-3, with D possibly matching TRBD2 (5 bases). This CDR3 is 16 amino acids long. V gave up 5 bases and J gave up 1 base, with 16 bases separating them. Germline assignment: CDR1 LNHDA and CDR2 SQIVND (reference sequence). CDR3 nucleotide sequence: TGTGCCAGTAGTTTCATCTATGAGGAGGGCACAGATACGCAGTATTTT. Translating it yields CASSFIYEEGTDTQYF.